These 22 T cell receptor beta chains came from one sample sequenced in a study of cytomegalovirus exposure and HLA in healthy donors. 13 Jbeta primers and 60 Vbeta primers were used for the PCR. Method: immunoSEQ multiplex PCR; TCRdb's copy keeps in-frame clones and lacks some. The sample includes about 240,000 clones, over 70% of them seen just once. Sequenced: PBMCs. These receptors were taken from a woman aged 60 to 75 in good health and CMV-seropositive.

This chain connects TRBV13 to TRBJ1-1, with D perhaps TRBD1 (6 bases). The CDR3 sequence is 15 residues long. V gave up 5 bases and J gave up 3 bases, with 16 bases separating them. Germline V gene data show CDR1 as PRHDT and CDR2 as FYEKMQ (reference sequence). CDR3 in amino acids: CASSLNRVRDTEAFF. DNA of the CDR3: TGTGCCAGCAGCCTCAACAGGGTAAGGGACACTGAAGCTTTCTTT.

The chain joins TRBV27 to TRBJ2-1; TRBD2 might be the D (5 bases). Deletions cut 5 bases from V and 0 bases from J, with 11 bases between. The CDR3 length is 15 residues. Per the germline V gene, CDR1 is MNHEY and CDR2 is SMNVEV (reference sequence). The CDR3 sequence is CASSPSLSSYNEQFF. The DNA for the CDR3 is TGTGCCAGCAGTCCTAGCTTGAGCTCCTACAATGAGCAGTTCTTC.

The chain recombines TRBV7-8 with TRBJ1-5, with D unresolved. Trimming left V 1 base short and J 2 bases short, with 15 bases between. This CDR3 contains 17 residues. Germline CDR1 reads SGHVS; CDR2 reads FQNEAQ. The chain's CDR3 is CASSLDFYGRGNQPQHF. The CDR3 region has the DNA TGTGCCAGCAGCTTAGATTTCTACGGCCGGGGCAATCAGCCCCAGCATTTT.

This clone appeared a single time. The rearrangement joins TRBV7-2 to TRBJ1-1; 10 bases map to TRBD1. The CDR3 contains 16 residues. Losses at the gene ends were 4 bases for V and 6 bases for J; bases not matched to a gene: 11. Germline V lookup: CDR1 SGHTA, CDR2 FQGNSA. CDR3 in DNA: TGTGCCAGCAGCTGGCGGACAGGGGGGAGAGTGTCTGAAGCTTTCTTT. Residues: CASSWRTGGRVSEAFF. Based on the CDR3 plus reference TRBV7-2 and TRBJ1-1, the full variable domain is GAGVSQSPSNKVTEKGKDVELRCDPISGHTALYWYRQSLGQGLEFLIYFQGNSAPDKSGLPSDRFSAERTGGSVSTLTIQRTQQEDSAVYLCASSWRTGGRVSEAFFGQGTRLTVV.

The chain links TRBV25-1 to TRBJ2-7; D remains unclear. There are 12 residues in the CDR3. Trimming took 1 base from V and 5 from J, leaving 6 bases between them. Germline lookup yields CDR1 MGHDK and CDR2 SYGVNS. CDR3 residues: CASSESGDEQYF. CDR3 sequence (DNA): TGTGCCAGCAGTGAATCTGGAGACGAGCAGTACTTC.

As concerns this clone: The germline gene is not matched at one end of the junction; a read error may be the cause. The rearrangement joins TRBV30 to TRBJ2-7, with 9 bases fitting TRBD2. CDR1 and CDR2 (germline): GTSNPN, SVGIG (reference sequence). CDR3 length equals 15 residues. The CDR3 region is CAWTIGGRAPAKQCF. CDR3 DNA sequence: TGTGCCTGGACTATCGGCGGGAGGGCCCCAGCCAAGCAGTGCTTC.

The chain combines TRBV14 with TRBJ1-1, with D unresolved. The CDR3 runs 13 residues. Germline CDR1 reads SGHDN; CDR2 reads FVKESK. Trimming stripped 0 bases from V and 5 bases from J, with 7 bases between. This chain's CDR3 is CASSQDYGTEAFF. DNA of the CDR3: TGTGCCAGCAGCCAAGATTACGGGACTGAAGCTTTCTTT.

The chain has TRBV2 and TRBJ1-5; D remains ambiguous. Trimming cost V 4 bases and J 0 bases, with 7 bases left between them. The CDR3 is 14 amino acids. Looked up from germline, CDR1 is SNHLY and CDR2 is FYNNEI. The CDR3 DNA sequence: TGTGCCAGCAGTGGGCAGAATAGCAATCAGCCCCAGCATTTT. It yields the protein CASSGQNSNQPQHF.

This clone was seen a handful of times. The chain is built from TRBV2 and TRBJ2-1; 10 bases align to TRBD1. The CDR3 totals 15 residues. Germline CDR1 SNHLY, CDR2 FYNNEI. The CDR3 spells CATSGGGQGTYEQFF. The CDR3 nucleotides read TGTGCAACCTCGGGAGGGGGACAGGGGACCTATGAGCAGTTCTTC.

V usage is TRBV10-3 and J usage is TRBJ1-2; tentatively, D is TRBD1 (5 bases). The ends were cut back, 10 bases at V and 7 bases at J, with 19 bases in the middle. The CDR3 sequence is 13 residues long. Germline loops: CDR1 ENHRY, CDR2 SYGVKD. This CDR3 is CATREAQAGGYTF. The DNA of the CDR3 is TGTGCCACCCGGGAGGCACAGGCGGGTGGCTACACCTTC.

J is TRBJ1-5 and V is TRBV4-1; tentatively, D is TRBD1 (5 bases). V shed 4 bases and J shed 6 bases, with 19 bases lying between them. This CDR3 has 16 amino acids. Germline V gene sequence: CDR1 MGHRA, CDR2 YSYEKL. The CDR3 reads CASSPKDNGGRQPQHF. As DNA, the CDR3 is TGCGCCAGCAGCCCGAAGGATAACGGGGGTCGTCAGCCCCAGCATTTT.

This chain uses TRBV7-9 with TRBJ1-1, with a possible D match to TRBD1 (5 bases). From germline, CDR1 is SEHNR and CDR2 FQNEAQ (reference sequence). There are 14 residues in the CDR3. V was clipped by 5 bases and J by 5 bases, with 15 bases between them. The CDR3 nucleotides are TGTGCCAGCAGCAGTTTGGGGGGGGAAACTGAAGCTTTCTTT. The encoded protein is CASSSLGGETEAFF.

J is TRBJ1-1 and V is TRBV19; 8 bases line up with TRBD1. V lost 4 bases and J lost 0; bases outside the gene matches: 1. Germline V gene lookup returns CDR1 LNHDA and CDR2 SQIVND (reference sequence). The CDR3 spans 14 residues. The CDR3 DNA sequence: TGTGCCAGTAGTACGGACAGGGTGAACACTGAAGCTTTCTTT. It encodes CASSTDRVNTEAFF.

Only one count was recorded for this clone. J is TRBJ1-3 and V is TRBV10-2; D not certain. The germline V gene has CDR1 WSHSY and CDR2 SAAADI. Trimming stripped 1 base from V and 0 bases from J, with 10 bases between. CDR3 size: 16 residues. CDR3: CASSEFLRSSGNTIYF. Here the CDR3 DNA reads TGCGCCAGCAGTGAGTTTCTCAGAAGCTCTGGAAACACCATATATTTT.

V usage is TRBV28 and J usage is TRBJ2-1; possibly TRBD2 for D (6 bases). Germline V gene lookup returns CDR1 MDHEN and CDR2 SYDVKM. V gave up 4 bases and J gave up 3 bases, with 19 bases separating them. The CDR3 consists of 17 residues. The CDR3 nucleotides read TGTGCCAGCAGTTCCCCCTCGGCGGTAGCGGACTACAATGAGCAGTTCTTC. Protein: CASSSPSAVADYNEQFF.

The chain is built from TRBV7-9 and TRBJ2-7; D is possibly TRBD1 (6 bases). Germline-derived CDR1 and CDR2 are SEHNR and FQNEAQ (reference sequence). The CDR3 length is 14 residues. The V end lost 2 bases, the J end lost 7 bases, and 15 bases lay between the germline ends. CDR3: CASSLSTGHREQYF. DNA of the CDR3: TGTGCCAGCAGCTTATCGACAGGCCATCGGGAGCAGTACTTC.

The gene calls are TRBV5-5 and TRBJ2-5; 7 bases line up with TRBD2. V gave up 0 bases and J gave up 4 bases; unmatched junction bases: 6. The CDR3 consists of 15 residues. Germline V gene data show CDR1 as SGHKS and CDR2 as YYEKEE (reference sequence). The CDR3 coding sequence is TGTGCCAGCAGCTTGGACCCAGGGAGGGGAGAGACCCAGTACTTC. Amino acid sequence: CASSLDPGRGETQYF.

This sequence joins TRBV6-1 and TRBJ1-2, with 9 bases identical to TRBD1. V was pared by 6 bases and J by 6 bases, with 8 bases of the junction left unmatched. CDR3 length equals 14 residues. In germline, CDR1 is MNHNS, CDR2 SASEGT. The DNA for the CDR3 is TGTGCCAGCAGGGAAATGGGACAGGGAGATGGCTACACCTTC. This codes for CASREMGQGDGYTF.

Here the CDR3 reads CATSRVGPTSGGDNNEQFF. CDR3 DNA sequence: TGTGCCACCAGCAGAGTGGGACCGACTAGCGGGGGGGACAACAATGAGCAGTTCTTC. The chain carries TRBV15 and TRBJ2-1; 14 bases are shared with TRBD2. This CDR3 spans 19 amino acids. Trimming removed 1 base from V and 5 bases from J; junction bases left unmatched: 10. CDR1 and CDR2 from the germline V gene are LNHNV and YYDKDF (reference sequence).

This rearrangement joins TRBV27 to TRBJ2-7, with D perhaps TRBD2 (6 bases). The CDR3 is 15 amino acids. V shed 5 bases and J shed 0 bases, with 14 bases lying between them. Germline CDR1 MNHEY, CDR2 SMNVEV (reference sequence). CDR3 bases: TGTGCCAGCAGTCCGGAGCCGGGAGCCTCCTACGAGCAGTACTTC. The encoded protein is CASSPEPGASYEQYF.

The chain carries TRBV9 and TRBJ2-5; the match to TRBD1 covers 7 bases. CDR1 is SGDLS and CDR2 is YYNGEE in the germline V gene. This CDR3 comprises 17 residues. After removal of 0 bases from V and 1 base from J, the junction contained 9 bases not matched to a gene. The CDR3 region is CASSVGGAGGIQETQYF. DNA for the CDR3: TGTGCCAGCAGCGTAGGAGGGGCAGGGGGTATCCAAGAGACCCAGTACTTC.

This clone was recorded once. The chain carries TRBV30 and TRBJ1-1; D is uncertain. This CDR3 is built from 13 residues. Per the germline V gene, CDR1 is GTSNPN and CDR2 is SVGIG (reference sequence). Trimming took off 4 bases at V and 5 bases at J, with 14 bases between the two ends. The CDR3 loop reads CAWKILEQTEAFF. DNA for the CDR3: TGTGCCTGGAAAATCCTGGAACAGACTGAAGCTTTCTTT.